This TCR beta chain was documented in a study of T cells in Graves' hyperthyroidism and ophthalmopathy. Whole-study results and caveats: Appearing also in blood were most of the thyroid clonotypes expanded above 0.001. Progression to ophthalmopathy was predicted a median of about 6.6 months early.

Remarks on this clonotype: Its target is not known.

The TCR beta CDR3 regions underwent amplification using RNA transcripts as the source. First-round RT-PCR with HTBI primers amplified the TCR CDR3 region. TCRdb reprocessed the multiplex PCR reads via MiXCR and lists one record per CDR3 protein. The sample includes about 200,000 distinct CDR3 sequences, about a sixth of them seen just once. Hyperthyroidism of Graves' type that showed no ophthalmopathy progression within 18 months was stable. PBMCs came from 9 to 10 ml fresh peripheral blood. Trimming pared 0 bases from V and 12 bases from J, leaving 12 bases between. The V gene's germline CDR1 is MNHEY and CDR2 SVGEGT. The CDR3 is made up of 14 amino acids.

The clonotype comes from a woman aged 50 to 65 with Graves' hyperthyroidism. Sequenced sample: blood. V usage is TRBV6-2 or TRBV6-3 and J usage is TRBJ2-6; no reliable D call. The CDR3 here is CASSYSASTVVLTF. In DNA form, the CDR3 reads TGTGCCAGCAGTTACTCGGCCTCCACCGTCGTCCTGACTTTC.